These T cell receptor beta chains were read from a single sample in a study of blood T cell repertoires in COVID-19. Sequencing was performed with immunoSEQ multiplex PCR; in TCRdb, only in-frame clones are kept and a portion is missing. Here the sample spans around 330,000 clones, approximately 89% being singletons. The sequenced sample consisted of PBMCs or T cells enriched from blood (not recorded which). The receptors derive from a woman between 40 and 50 years old who had recovered from COVID-19. Both conserved end residues are trimmed from each CDR3. Clone size is given for some rows only: seen once, a few or many times, or a class if the clone is expanded.

CDR3 length	V gene	clone size	CDR3 protein
12	TRBV11-2	NA	ASNPGGAHQPQH
13	TRBV19	NA	ASSRLRTDNTEAF
13	TRBV7-6	NA	ASSRVGSGANVLT
13	TRBV11-1	NA	ASSRIGTGKNEQF
14	TRBV28	NA	ASSFGQGGDISPLH
13	TRBV6-5	NA	ASRDPAGTTDTQY
14	TRBV4-3	NA	ASSQVLGQGAYEQY
12	TRBV4-1	once	ASSQDASGYQAF
10	TRBV5-6	NA	ASSLTVYGYT
16	TRBV11-3	NA	ASSLDGEASGRAVTQY
13	TRBV6-1	NA	ASSDLGALGEKLF
13	TRBV7-2	NA	ASSVQGGSTDTQY
14	TRBV7-2	NA	ASSLGRGGVRNEQF
14	TRBV4-1	NA	ASSQEYSGGTETQY
11	TRBV19	NA	ARPERCSYEQY
13	TRBV11-3	NA	ASSLRVQSNNEQF
12	TRBV30	NA	AWTPGQGNYGYT
11	TRBV28	NA	ASSPDTSLGLF
14	TRBV28	NA	ASSSHGGGSSYEQY
13	TRBV18	once	ASSPTGQLNTEAF
13	TRBV9	NA	ASSKVASSYNEQF
13	TRBV27	NA	ASSPNPDRGREQY
11	TRBV2	NA	ASILEQGSDYT
11	TRBV5-1	NA	ASSGAVQETQY
12	TRBV2	few	ASSERQSYNEQF
13	TRBV6-5	NA	ASSRDRDVTGELF
14	TRBV9	NA	ASSVAPSTGQETQY
15	TRBV15	NA	ATSRDFVGTGVSEQF
11	TRBV19	NA	ASSYRGSYEQY
12	TRBV7-9	NA	ASSPLGGRETQY
11	TRBV7-3	NA	ASRSSSYNEQF
14	TRBV7-2	NA	ASSSRNREANYGYT
12	TRBV5-6	NA	ASSLGAGGSEAF
14	TRBV4-3	NA	ASSQEVAGINEKLF
13	TRBV5-1	NA	ASSLAEGSGNTIY
14	TRBV28	few	ASSLPHRAGTGELF
11	TRBV6-5	NA	ASRLLWGEGYT
14	TRBV6-5	NA	ASSYTTGGTYNEQF
11	TRBV12-3/TRBV12-4	once	ASSLEGRQRQF
15	TRBV18	NA	ASSPPAGPASYYGYT
11	TRBV11-3	NA	ASSLLLAPEQY
14	TRBV28	NA	ASSPPGLAGTNEQF
14	TRBV7-8	NA	ASSSSPPSGYYTQY
13	TRBV2	NA	ASSTDYHSTDTQY
12	TRBV28	NA	ASSRGGAGETQY
15	TRBV7-2	NA	ASSLGASGAPRETQY
14	TRBV28	NA	ASNFPGSSYNSPLH
13	TRBV13	NA	ASSSRGGRDYEQY
13	TRBV7-2	NA	ASSQEGQQQETQY
13	TRBV7-3	once	ASSLRRTGFNGYT
10	TRBV10-1	NA	ASSDSEDTQY
12	TRBV28	NA	ASRRTSGSWEQY
13	TRBV27	NA	ASSPRDGSSYEQY
12	TRBV28	NA	ASSGPGGGYGYT